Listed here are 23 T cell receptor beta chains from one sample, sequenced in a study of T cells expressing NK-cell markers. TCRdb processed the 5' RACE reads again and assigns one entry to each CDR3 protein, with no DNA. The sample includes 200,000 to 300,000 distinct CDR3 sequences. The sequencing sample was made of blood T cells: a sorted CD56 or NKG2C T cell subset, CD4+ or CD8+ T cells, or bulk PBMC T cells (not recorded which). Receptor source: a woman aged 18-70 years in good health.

The CDR3 is CASSPRAGKGDEAFF. V and J are TRBV5-1 and TRBJ1-1; TCRdb proposes TRBD1, but this gene call is untestable without DNA. The CDR3 has 15 amino acids. Germline V CDR1 and CDR2: SGHRS, YFSETQ.

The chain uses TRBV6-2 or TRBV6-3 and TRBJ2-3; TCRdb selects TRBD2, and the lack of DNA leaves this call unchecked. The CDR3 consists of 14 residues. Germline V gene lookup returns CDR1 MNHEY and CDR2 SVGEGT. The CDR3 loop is CASSEGLAIDTQYF.

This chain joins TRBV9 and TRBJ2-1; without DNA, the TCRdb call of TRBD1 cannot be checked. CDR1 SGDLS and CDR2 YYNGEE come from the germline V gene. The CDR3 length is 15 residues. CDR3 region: CASSLSGGGSNEQFF.

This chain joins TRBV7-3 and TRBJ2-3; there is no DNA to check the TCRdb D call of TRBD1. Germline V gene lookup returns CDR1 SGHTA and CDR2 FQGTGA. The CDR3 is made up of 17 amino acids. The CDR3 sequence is CASSLAPRGTGSDTQYF. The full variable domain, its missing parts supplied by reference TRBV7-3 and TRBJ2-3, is GAGVSQTPSNKVTEKGKYVELRCDPISGHTALYWYRQSLGQGPEFLIYFQGTGAADDSGLPNDRFFAVRPEGSVSTLKIQRTERGDSAVYLCASSLAPRGTGSDTQYFGPGTRLTVL.

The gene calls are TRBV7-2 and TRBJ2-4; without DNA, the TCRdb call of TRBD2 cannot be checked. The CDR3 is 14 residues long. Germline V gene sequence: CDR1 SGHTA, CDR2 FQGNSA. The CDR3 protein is CASSRKGTKNIQYF. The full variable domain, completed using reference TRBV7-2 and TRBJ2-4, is GAGVSQSPSNKVTEKGKDVELRCDPISGHTALYWYRQSLGQGLEFLIYFQGNSAPDKSGLPSDRFSAERTGGSVSTLTIQRTQQEDSAVYLCASSRKGTKNIQYFGAGTRLSVL.

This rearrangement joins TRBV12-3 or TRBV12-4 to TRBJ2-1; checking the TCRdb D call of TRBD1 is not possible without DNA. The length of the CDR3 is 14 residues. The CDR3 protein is CASRGADSYNEQFF.

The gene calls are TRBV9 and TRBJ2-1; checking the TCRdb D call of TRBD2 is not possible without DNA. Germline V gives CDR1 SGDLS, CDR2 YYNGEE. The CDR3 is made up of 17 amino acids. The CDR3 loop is CASSGGGGVGSYNEQFF.

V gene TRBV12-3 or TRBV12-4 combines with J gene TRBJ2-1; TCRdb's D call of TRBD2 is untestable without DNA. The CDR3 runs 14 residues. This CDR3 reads CASSFTGTPGEQFF.

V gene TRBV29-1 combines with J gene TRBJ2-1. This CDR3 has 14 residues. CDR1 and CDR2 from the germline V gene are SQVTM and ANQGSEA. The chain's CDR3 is CTGAGGSSYNEQFF.

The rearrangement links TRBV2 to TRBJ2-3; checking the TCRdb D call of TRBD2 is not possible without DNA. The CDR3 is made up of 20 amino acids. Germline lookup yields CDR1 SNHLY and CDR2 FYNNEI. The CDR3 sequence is CASSEARRGLNPRSTDTQYF.

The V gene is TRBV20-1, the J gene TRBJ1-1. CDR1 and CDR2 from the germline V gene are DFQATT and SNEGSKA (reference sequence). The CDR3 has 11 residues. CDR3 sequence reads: CSARSEFEAFF.

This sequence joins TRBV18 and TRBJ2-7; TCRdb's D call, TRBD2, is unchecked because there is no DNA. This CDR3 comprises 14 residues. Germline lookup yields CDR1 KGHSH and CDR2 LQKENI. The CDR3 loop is CASSPSREGSEQYF.

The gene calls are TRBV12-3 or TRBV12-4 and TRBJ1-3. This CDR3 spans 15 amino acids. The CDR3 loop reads CASSFSSGNGNTIYF.

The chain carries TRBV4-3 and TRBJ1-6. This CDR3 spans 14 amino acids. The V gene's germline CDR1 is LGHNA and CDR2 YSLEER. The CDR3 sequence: CASSPGGKNSPLHF.

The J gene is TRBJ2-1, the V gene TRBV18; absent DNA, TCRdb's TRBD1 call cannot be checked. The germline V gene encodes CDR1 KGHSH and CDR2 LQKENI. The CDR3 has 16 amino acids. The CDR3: CASSPDSPSSYNEQFF.

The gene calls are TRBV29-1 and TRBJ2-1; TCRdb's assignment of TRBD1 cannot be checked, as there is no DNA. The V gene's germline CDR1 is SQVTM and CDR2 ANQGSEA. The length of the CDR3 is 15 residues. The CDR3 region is CSAEGQASSYNEQFF.

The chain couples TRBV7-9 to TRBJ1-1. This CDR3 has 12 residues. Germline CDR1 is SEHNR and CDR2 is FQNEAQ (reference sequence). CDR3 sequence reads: CASTLLNTEAFF.

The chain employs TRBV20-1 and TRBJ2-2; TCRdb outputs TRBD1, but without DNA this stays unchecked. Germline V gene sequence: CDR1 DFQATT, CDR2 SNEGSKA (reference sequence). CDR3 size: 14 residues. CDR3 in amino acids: CSADRRRNTGELFF.

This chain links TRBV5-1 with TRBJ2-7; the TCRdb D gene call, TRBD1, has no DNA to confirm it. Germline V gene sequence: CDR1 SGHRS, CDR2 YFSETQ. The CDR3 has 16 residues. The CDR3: CASSRDPGQGAYEQYF. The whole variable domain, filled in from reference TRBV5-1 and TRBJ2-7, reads KAGVTQTPRYLIKTRGQQVTLSCSPISGHRSVSWYQQTPGQGLQFLFEYFSETQRNKGNFPGRFSGRQFSNSRSEMNVSTLELGDSALYLCASSRDPGQGAYEQYFGPGTRLTVT.

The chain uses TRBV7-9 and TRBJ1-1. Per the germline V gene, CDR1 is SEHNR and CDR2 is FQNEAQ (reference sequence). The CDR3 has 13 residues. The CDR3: CASSPGYNTEAFF.

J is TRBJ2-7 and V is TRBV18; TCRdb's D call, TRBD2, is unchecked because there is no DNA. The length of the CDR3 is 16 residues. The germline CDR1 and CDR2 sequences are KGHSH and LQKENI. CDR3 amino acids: CASSQSLAGISYEQYF.

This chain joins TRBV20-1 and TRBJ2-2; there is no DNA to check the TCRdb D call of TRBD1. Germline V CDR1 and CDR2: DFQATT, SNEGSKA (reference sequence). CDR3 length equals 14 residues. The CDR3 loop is CSAWTGDYTGELFF.

The CDR3 protein is CASREGGDDEQYF. V usage is TRBV28 and J usage is TRBJ2-7; TCRdb proposes TRBD1, but this gene call is untestable without DNA. CDR1 and CDR2 from the germline V gene are MDHEN and SYDVKM. The CDR3 is 13 residues long.